The rows below give T cell receptor beta chains drawn from one sample of a study of shared clonotypes between healthy human individuals. Using immunoSEQ multiplex PCR, the repertoire was profiled, and TCRdb retains in-frame clones only, with some absent. The top ten clones hold about 0.13% of a sample with roughly 2 million clones, around 95% of them seen once. The specimen sequenced was naive CD4+ T cells sorted from blood. These receptors were collected from a man between 18 and 35 years old in good health. Each CDR3 is given with its conserved first and last residue. Fields, in order: clone size, D gene, J gene, V gene, CDR3 DNA, CDR3 protein. A D gene is named only where the DNA matches it firmly. Rows give clone size only sometimes, using once, few, many, or a class for an expanded clone.

. . TRBJ1-4 TRBV5-5 TGTGCCAGCAGCTTGGCCGGGGAAAAACTGTTTTTT CASSLAGEKLFF
. TRBD2 TRBJ2-7 TRBV4-1 TGCGCCAGCAGTCAGGGACTAGCGGGGTCCTACGAGCAGTACTTC CASSQGLAGSYEQYF
. . TRBJ2-5 TRBV7-2 TGTGCCAGCAGCTTAGGGTCGCAAGAGACCCAGTACTTC CASSLGSQETQYF
. . TRBJ2-1 TRBV2 TGTGCCAGCACCCCGGAGGGGCTAGGTAAGAAGAATGAGCAGTTCTTC CASTPEGLGKKNEQFF
. TRBD1 TRBJ1-1 TRBV10-3 TGTGCCATCAGCACAGGGGATACTGAAGCTTTCTTT CAISTGDTEAFF
. . TRBJ2-7 TRBV5-1 TGCGCCAGCAGCTTCACGGGACCCCCGGGAGTCCAGCAGTACTTC CASSFTGPPGVQQYF
once . TRBJ1-4 TRBV28 TGTGCCAGCAGTTTTGGTCGCAGGCGTAATGAAAAACTGTTTTTT CASSFGRRRNEKLFF
. TRBD1 TRBJ1-2 TRBV6-5 TGTGCCAGCAGTTACTTTGGGACAGGGTCCTATGGCTACACCTTC CASSYFGTGSYGYTF
. . TRBJ2-3 TRBV27 TGTGCCAGCAGCCCCCTTATAAGGGATACGCAGTATTTT CASSPLIRDTQYF
. . TRBJ2-7 TRBV7-2 TGTGCCAGCAGCGGAGGGGAACGCTACGAGCAGTACTTC CASSGGERYEQYF
. . TRBJ1-5 TRBV6-1 TGTGCCAGCAGTGAATTTTCAGGGTGGTTGGGTCAGCCCCAGCATTTT CASSEFSGWLGQPQHF
. TRBD1 TRBJ2-7 TRBV7-6 TGTGCCAGCAGCCACCAGGGGGACTCCTACGAGCAGTACTTC CASSHQGDSYEQYF
. . TRBJ2-2 TRBV7-2 TGTGCCAGCAGCCTAGACCCGCTCTCGCACGGGGAGCTGTTTTTT CASSLDPLSHGELFF
. . TRBJ1-5 TRBV2 TGTGCCAGCAGTGAAAGTACAGGGCCCCAGCATTTT CASSESTGPQHF
. . TRBJ2-4 TRBV5-3 TGTGCCAGAAGCTTGTGGGCCAAGATAGCCAAAAACATTCAGTACTTC CARSLWAKIAKNIQYF
. TRBD1 TRBJ1-1 TRBV5-1 TGCGCCAGCAGCTCCCCGGACAGGGGAATTGAAGCTTTCTTT CASSSPDRGIEAFF
. TRBD1 TRBJ1-1 TRBV2 TGTGCCAGCAGGGTTCCGGGACAGGGGGCAAGTAACACTGAAGCTTTCTTT CASRVPGQGASNTEAFF
. . TRBJ1-6 TRBV6-1 TGTGCCAGCAGTTCAGATCGGGTACCTTCACCCCTCCACTTT CASSSDRVPSPLHF
. . TRBJ2-4 TRBV28 TGTGCCAGCAGTCCCCCCAAGGCTACAGCCAAAAACATTCAGTACTTC CASSPPKATAKNIQYF
. . TRBJ1-2 TRBV7-2 TGTGCCAGCAGCCCGGACAGATCCTATGGCTACACCTTC CASSPDRSYGYTF
. . TRBJ2-7 TRBV5-5 TGTGCCAGCAGCACGGACCGGGAGAGGATTTCCTACGAGCAGTACTTC CASSTDRERISYEQYF
. . TRBJ2-3 TRBV28 TGTGCCAGCAGTTTGGTGCGGGACACGCAGTATTTT CASSLVRDTQYF
. TRBD1 TRBJ1-4 TRBV5-1 TGCGCCAGCAGGGGACAGCCTGCAACTAATGAAAAACTGTTTTTT CASRGQPATNEKLFF